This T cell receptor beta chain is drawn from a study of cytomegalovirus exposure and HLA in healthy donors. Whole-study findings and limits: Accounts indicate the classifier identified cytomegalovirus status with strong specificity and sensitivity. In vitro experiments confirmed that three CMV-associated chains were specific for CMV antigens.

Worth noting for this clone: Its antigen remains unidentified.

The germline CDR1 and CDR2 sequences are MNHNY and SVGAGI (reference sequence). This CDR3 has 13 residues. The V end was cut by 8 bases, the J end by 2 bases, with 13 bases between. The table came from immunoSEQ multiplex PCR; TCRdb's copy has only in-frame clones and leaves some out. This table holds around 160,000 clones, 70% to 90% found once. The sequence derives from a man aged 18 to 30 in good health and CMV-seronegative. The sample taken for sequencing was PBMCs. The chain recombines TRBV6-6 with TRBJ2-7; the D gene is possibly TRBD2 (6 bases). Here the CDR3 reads CASSRDLTYEQYV. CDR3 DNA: TGTGCCAGCTCCCGGGACTTGACCTACGAGCAGTACGTC.